The entry that follows covers one TCR beta chain sequence. This sample is drawn from a study of blood T cell repertoires in COVID-19. Study-wide background: COVID-19 samples from acute and convalescent phases originated in the United States, Italy and Spain. PBMCs, B-cell-depleted T cells, or T cells were the source of the cDNA or gDNA that made up the material.

The authors' processing: Estimates of nucleated cell counts were drawn from the amplification of reference gene primers. TCRdb's copy holds only in-frame clones and misses some; the assay was immunoSEQ multiplex PCR. That table furnishes V, J and clone size, whereas the DNA furnished D and trimming. The sample consists of 130,000 to 150,000 clones, about four fifths of them appearing once. The CDR3 runs to 11 residues. Trimming cost V 4 bases and J 7 bases, with 7 bases left between them. The germline V gene encodes CDR1 ENHRY and CDR2 SYGVKD. The material sequenced was peripheral blood. The receptor's source is a man aged 70-80 years who had recovered from COVID-19. The rearrangement joins TRBV10-3 to TRBJ1-1; tentatively, D is TRBD1 (5 bases). This CDR3 is CAISVRGEAFF. CDR3 coding DNA: TGTGCCATCAGTGTAAGGGGTGAAGCTTTCTTT.